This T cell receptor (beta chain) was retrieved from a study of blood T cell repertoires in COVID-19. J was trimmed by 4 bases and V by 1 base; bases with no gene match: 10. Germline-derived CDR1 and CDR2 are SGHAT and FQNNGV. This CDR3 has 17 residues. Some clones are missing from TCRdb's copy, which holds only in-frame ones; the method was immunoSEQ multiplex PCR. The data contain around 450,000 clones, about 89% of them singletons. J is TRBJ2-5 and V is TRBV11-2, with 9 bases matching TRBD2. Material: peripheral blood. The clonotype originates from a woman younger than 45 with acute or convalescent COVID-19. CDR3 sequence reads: CASSLVLPAGGGETQYF. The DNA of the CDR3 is TGTGCCAGCAGCTTAGTGTTGCCAGCGGGGGGAGGAGAGACCCAGTACTTC.